Included here is one TCR beta chain sequence, with context. This table comes from immunoSEQ multiplex PCR, and its TCRdb copy is limited to in-frame clones, with some not included. The table lists over 90,000 clones, about 90% of them singletons, with around 2% in the top ten. The sample is drawn from a study of blood T cell repertoires in COVID-19. This clonotype was sampled from a man aged 45-60 years with active COVID-19. Sequencing used peripheral blood.

DNA of the CDR3: TGTGCCAGCAGCTTAGGACTAGCGGGGGCAAATACGCAGTATTTT. Protein product: CASSLGLAGANTQYF. The chain combines TRBV7-2 with TRBJ2-3, with 12 bases fitting TRBD2. This CDR3 has 15 amino acids. V lost 1 base and J lost 7; bases outside the gene matches: 3. From germline, CDR1 is SGHTA and CDR2 FQGNSA.